Listed below are T cell receptor beta chains from one sample, sequenced in a study of blood T cells in healthy people across ages. TCRdb redid the calling of the 5' RACE reads with MiXCR, one entry per CDR3 protein. The table shows about 640,000 distinct CDR3 sequences, with approximately 59% occurring only once. Input material: blood. The receptors shown here come from a man between 60 and 75 years old in good health. The CDR3 runs from the conserved cysteine through the conserved F or W. A D gene is named only where the DNA matches it firmly. A clone size is listed for some rows: how often the clone was seen (once, few, many), or a class if it is expanded.

d_gene,abundance,v_gene,len,j_gene,CDR3aa,CDR3nt
NA,NA,TRBV5-1,14,TRBJ1-2,CASSLTGPNYGYTF,TGCGCCAGCAGCTTGACAGGCCCTAACTATGGCTACACCTTC
TRBD2,NA,TRBV9,17,TRBJ2-7,CASSVGGIGSGNYEQYF,TGTGCCAGCAGCGTAGGGGGGATAGGTAGCGGGAACTACGAGCAGTACTTC
NA,few,TRBV4-2,15,TRBJ2-5,CASSPYLTDEETQYF,TGTGCCAGCAGCCCCTATTTAACCGATGAAGAGACCCAGTACTTC
NA,NA,TRBV7-2,14,TRBJ2-5,CASSLGATRETQYF,TGTGCCAGCAGCTTAGGAGCCACCAGAGAGACCCAGTACTTC
NA,NA,TRBV24-1,21,TRBJ2-7,CATSDPRSTGHSEDLTYEQYF,TGTGCCACCAGTGATCCGCGCTCAACGGGGCATTCTGAGGACCTAACCTACGAGCAGTACTTC
NA,NA,TRBV5-1,14,TRBJ1-1,CASRVVRENTEAFF,TGCGCCAGCAGGGTCGTCAGGGAGAACACTGAAGCTTTCTTT
NA,many,TRBV5-5,16,TRBJ2-1,CASSLAQGSLYNEQFF,TGTGCCAGCAGCTTGGCACAGGGCAGCCTGTACAATGAGCAGTTCTTC
TRBD2,few,TRBV15,16,TRBJ2-5,CATSRAAGDYQETQYF,TGTGCCACCAGCAGAGCAGCGGGGGACTACCAAGAGACCCAGTACTTC
TRBD1,NA,TRBV2,15,TRBJ2-5,CASRQDRGSQETQYF,TGTGCCAGCAGGCAGGACAGGGGGAGTCAAGAGACCCAGTACTTC
TRBD2,few,TRBV20-1,13,TRBJ2-5,CSARPGGLETQYF,TGCAGTGCTAGACCGGGGGGGCTGGAGACCCAGTACTTC
NA,NA,TRBV28,15,TRBJ1-2,CASKSHSTTPVGYTF,TGTGCCAGCAAGTCCCACAGCACTACCCCCGTGGGCTACACCTTC
TRBD2,NA,TRBV6-5,18,TRBJ2-5,CASSYSSDSWDYTGTQYF,TGTGCCAGCAGTTACTCGTCCGATAGCTGGGACTACACGGGGACCCAGTACTTC
NA,few,TRBV2,11,TRBJ2-5,CASRAQETQYF,TGTGCCAGCAGGGCACAAGAGACCCAGTACTTC
NA,few,TRBV6-5,14,TRBJ2-3,CASSYQDPTDTQYF,TGTGCCAGCAGTTACCAAGACCCCACAGATACGCAGTATTTT
NA,NA,TRBV9,13,TRBJ1-6,CASRRDRNSPLHF,TGTGCCAGCCGGCGAGACAGAAATTCACCCCTCCACTTT
NA,once,TRBV7-9,12,TRBJ2-2,CASSFDHGELFF,TGTGCCAGCAGCTTCGATCACGGGGAGCTGTTTTTT
NA,few,TRBV21-1,15,TRBJ2-5,CASSKGASPKETQYF,TGTGCCAGCAGCAAAGGAGCAAGTCCAAAAGAGACCCAGTACTTC
NA,NA,TRBV14,12,TRBJ2-7,CASSQEAGIKYF,TGTGCCAGCAGCCAAGAGGCCGGGATCAAGTACTTC
NA,NA,TRBV5-1,15,TRBJ1-2,CASSLDGSSHYGYTF,TGCGCCAGCAGCTTGGATGGGTCTTCACACTATGGCTACACCTTC
TRBD1,NA,TRBV5-1,14,TRBJ2-1,CASSLWGQGSEQFF,TGCGCCAGCAGCTTGTGGGGACAGGGTAGCGAGCAGTTCTTC
TRBD1,once,TRBV6-2/TRBV6-3,16,TRBJ2-1,CASRIRWTGALDEQFF,TGTGCCAGCAGGATCCGCTGGACAGGGGCCTTGGATGAGCAGTTCTTC
NA,NA,TRBV2,17,TRBJ2-1,CASSGRLVQMSYNEQFF,TGTGCCAGCAGTGGGCGATTGGTGCAGATGTCCTACAATGAGCAGTTCTTC
NA,NA,TRBV3-1,15,TRBJ2-4,CASSQEGASSHIQYF,TGTGCCAGCAGCCAAGAAGGGGCCTCTTCCCACATTCAGTACTTC
NA,NA,TRBV5-5,14,TRBJ2-7,CASSLDGVLYEQYF,TGTGCCAGCAGCTTGGACGGGGTACTCTACGAGCAGTACTTC
NA,few,TRBV20-1,13,TRBJ2-5,CSASPDLQETQYF,TGCAGTGCTAGCCCGGACCTCCAAGAGACCCAGTACTTC
NA,NA,TRBV20-1,18,TRBJ2-5,CSARRQGRGGTPQETQYF,TGCAGTGCTAGAAGACAGGGTAGGGGGGGGACTCCACAAGAGACCCAGTACTTC
NA,NA,TRBV29-1,13,TRBJ2-4,CSVEMEGSNIQYF,TGCAGCGTTGAAATGGAGGGCTCAAACATTCAGTACTTC
NA,NA,TRBV27,14,TRBJ2-1,CASSPHRQNNEQFF,TGTGCCAGCAGCCCCCACCGACAGAACAATGAGCAGTTCTTC
NA,NA,TRBV6-5,14,TRBJ1-1,CASSYSPQGRVAFF,TGTGCCAGCAGTTACTCCCCCCAGGGCAGGGTAGCTTTCTTT
TRBD1,NA,TRBV6-6,15,TRBJ1-4,CASSYSGTGFEKLFF,TGTGCCAGCAGTTACTCGGGGACAGGGTTTGAAAAACTGTTTTTT
NA,few,TRBV21-1,14,TRBJ2-6,CASSAHPGANVLTF,TGTGCCAGCAGCGCGCACCCTGGGGCCAACGTCCTGACTTTC
NA,NA,TRBV5-1,12,TRBJ2-5,CASSGELETQYF,TGCGCCAGCAGCGGGGAGCTAGAGACCCAGTACTTC
TRBD2,NA,TRBV12-5,16,TRBJ2-1,CATQMVAGGPVYEQFF,TGTGCTACCCAGATGGTAGCGGGGGGTCCGGTCTATGAGCAGTTCTTC
TRBD1,NA,TRBV12-3/TRBV12-4,16,TRBJ1-6,CASSLTADRGRSPLHF,TGTGCCAGCAGTTTGACCGCTGACAGGGGGCGGTCACCCCTCCACTTT
NA,NA,TRBV3-1,14,TRBJ2-7,CASSQVTEGYEQYF,TGTGCCAGCAGCCAAGTTACGGAGGGCTACGAGCAGTACTTC
TRBD2,NA,TRBV3-1,15,TRBJ2-3,CASSQAAGGRDTQYF,TGTGCCAGCAGCCAAGCAGCGGGGGGGAGAGATACGCAGTATTTT
NA,few,TRBV7-8,15,TRBJ1-2,CASSLGSRGAYGYTF,TGTGCCAGCAGCTTAGGTAGCCGGGGGGCCTATGGCTACACCTTC
TRBD2,NA,TRBV20-1,14,TRBJ2-1,CSARMPSGDNEQFF,TGCAGTGCTAGGATGCCTAGCGGGGACAATGAGCAGTTCTTC
NA,NA,TRBV12-3/TRBV12-4,13,TRBJ2-7,CASSFQVPYEQYF,TGTGCCAGCAGTTTCCAAGTACCCTACGAGCAGTACTTC
TRBD1,NA,TRBV5-1,17,TRBJ2-6,CASRRDRGMSGANVLTF,TGCGCCAGCAGACGTGACAGGGGGATGTCCGGGGCCAACGTCCTGACTTTC
TRBD1,NA,TRBV11-2,16,TRBJ2-5,CASSNQGQGRSETQYF,TGTGCCAGCAGCAATCAGGGACAGGGAAGGTCGGAGACCCAGTACTTC
NA,once,TRBV25-1,15,TRBJ1-1,CASSELGRPDTEAFF,TGTGCCAGCAGTGAATTGGGACGCCCGGACACTGAAGCTTTCTTT
TRBD1,few,TRBV10-1,14,TRBJ1-2,CASSRDRDNYGYTF,TGCGCCAGCAGCCGGGACAGGGATAACTATGGCTACACCTTC
TRBD1,NA,TRBV5-1,15,TRBJ1-4,CASSSSRGQVEKLFF,TGCGCCAGCAGCTCAAGCAGGGGGCAGGTTGAAAAACTGTTTTTT
NA,NA,TRBV27,16,TRBJ1-1,CASSLSLGAMNTEAFF,TGTGCCAGCAGTTTATCGTTGGGGGCCATGAACACTGAAGCTTTCTTT
NA,NA,TRBV15,16,TRBJ1-2,CATSRDRAGGNYGYTF,TGTGCCACCAGCAGAGATAGGGCAGGAGGGAACTATGGCTACACCTTC
TRBD2,NA,TRBV9,15,TRBJ2-5,CASSVAASGSETQYF,TGTGCCAGCAGCGTAGCGGCTAGCGGGTCAGAGACCCAGTACTTC
NA,NA,TRBV12-3/TRBV12-4,15,TRBJ1-2,CASSFGGLRGYGYTF,TGTGCCAGCAGTTTTGGGGGGCTAAGGGGCTATGGCTACACCTTC